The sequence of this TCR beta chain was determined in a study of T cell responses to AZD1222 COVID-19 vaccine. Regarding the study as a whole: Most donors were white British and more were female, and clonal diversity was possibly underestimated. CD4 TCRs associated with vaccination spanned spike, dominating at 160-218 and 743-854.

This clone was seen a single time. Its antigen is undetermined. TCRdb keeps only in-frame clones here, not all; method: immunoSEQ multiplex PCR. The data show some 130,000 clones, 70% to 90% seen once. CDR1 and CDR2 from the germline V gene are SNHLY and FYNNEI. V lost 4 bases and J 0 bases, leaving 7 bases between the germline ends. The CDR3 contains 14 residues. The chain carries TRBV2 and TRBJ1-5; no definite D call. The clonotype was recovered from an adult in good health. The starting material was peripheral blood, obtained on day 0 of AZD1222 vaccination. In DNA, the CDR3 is TGTGCCAGCAGTGGTGGGTATAGCAATCAGCCCCAGCATTTT. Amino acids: CASSGGYSNQPQHF.